A single sample is the source of the 3 T cell receptor beta chains below, sequenced in a study of PD-1 blockade in classical Hodgkin lymphoma. The assay was immunoSEQ multiplex PCR, and TCRdb's table has in-frame clones only and misses some. The sample yields roughly 26,000 clones, about nine tenths seen once. Each and every patient relapsed after autologous stem cell transplantation, and patients got differing brentuximab vedotin exposure. The material was peripheral blood mononuclear cells (PBMCs), obtained at baseline. The receptor set was obtained from a human donor with classical Hodgkin lymphoma.

The V gene is TRBV15, the J gene TRBJ1-1; D is unresolved. Trimming took 0 bases from V and 2 from J, leaving 13 bases between them. Germline V gives CDR1 LNHNV, CDR2 YYDKDF (reference sequence). The CDR3 runs to 16 residues. CDR3 in DNA: TGTGCCACCAGCAGAGAACAAGGGAAGTTTAACACTGAAGCTTTCTTT. Its protein product is CATSREQGKFNTEAFF.

The chain couples TRBV13 to TRBJ2-7; no clear D gene. The CDR3 loop spans 12 amino acids. CDR1 is PRHDT, CDR2 FYEKMQ, per germline (reference sequence). With 5 bases removed from V and 4 bases from J, the gap between germline ends came to 9 bases. CDR3 protein: CASSAGVYEQYF. In DNA form, the CDR3 reads TGTGCCAGCAGCGCAGGTGTATACGAGCAGTACTTC. Drawing the rest from reference TRBV13 and TRBJ2-7, the complete variable domain is AAGVIQSPRHLIKEKRETATLKCYPIPRHDTVYWYQQGPGQDPQFLISFYEKMQSDKGSIPDRFSAQQFSDYHSELNMSSLELGDSALYFCASSAGVYEQYFGPGTRLTVT.

The V gene is TRBV19, the J gene TRBJ1-2; the D gene is possibly TRBD1 (6 bases). The germline V gene has CDR1 LNHDA and CDR2 SQIVND (reference sequence). There are 15 residues in the CDR3. V was pared by 6 bases and J by 8 bases, with 22 bases between. DNA of the CDR3: TGTGCCAGTAGCTCACTTCCGTCCAGGGGCTGGGGCTACACCTTC. It is translated as CASSSLPSRGWGYTF.